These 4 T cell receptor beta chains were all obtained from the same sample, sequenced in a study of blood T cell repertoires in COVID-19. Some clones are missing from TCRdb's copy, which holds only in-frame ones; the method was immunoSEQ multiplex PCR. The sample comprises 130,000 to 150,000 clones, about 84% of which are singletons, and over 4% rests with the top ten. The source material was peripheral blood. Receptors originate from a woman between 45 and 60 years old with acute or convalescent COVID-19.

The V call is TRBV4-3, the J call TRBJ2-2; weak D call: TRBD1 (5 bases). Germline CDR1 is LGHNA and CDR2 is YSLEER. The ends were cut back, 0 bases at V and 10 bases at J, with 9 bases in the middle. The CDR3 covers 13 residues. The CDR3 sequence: CASSQETATELFF. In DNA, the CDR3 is TGCGCCAGCAGCCAAGAGACAGCCACGGAGCTGTTTTTT.

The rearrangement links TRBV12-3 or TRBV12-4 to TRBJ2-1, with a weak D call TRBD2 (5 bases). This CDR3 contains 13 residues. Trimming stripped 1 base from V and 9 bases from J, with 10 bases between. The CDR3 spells CASSLEFSGEQFF. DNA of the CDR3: TGTGCCAGCAGTTTAGAGTTCAGCGGTGAGCAGTTCTTC.

CDR3 loop: CASSSLGGFEQYF. The CDR3, as DNA: TGTGCCAGCAGTTCCCTAGGGGGTTTCGAGCAGTACTTC. The J gene is TRBJ2-7, the V gene TRBV6-6, with D possibly matching TRBD1 (6 bases). The length of the CDR3 is 13 residues. With 4 bases removed from V and 6 bases from J, the gap between germline ends came to 13 bases. CDR1 is MNHNY, CDR2 SVGAGI, per germline (reference sequence).

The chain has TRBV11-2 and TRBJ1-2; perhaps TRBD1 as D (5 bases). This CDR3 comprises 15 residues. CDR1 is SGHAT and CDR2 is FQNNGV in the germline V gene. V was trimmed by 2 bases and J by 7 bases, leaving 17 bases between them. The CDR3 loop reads CASSLRDAGSTGYTF. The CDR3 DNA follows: TGTGCCAGCAGCTTACGGGACGCGGGATCAACTGGCTACACCTTC.